This TCR beta chain was documented in a study of beta chain features in type 1 diabetes. The V gene's germline CDR1 is SGHNT and CDR2 YYREEE (reference sequence). The V gene lost 1 base and the J gene lost 2 bases, with 7 bases spanning the gap. The CDR3 has 14 amino acids. Study observations and caveats: People with Type 1 diabetes carried modestly yet significantly shorter TCRB CDR3s in all four CD4+ subsets.

What was sequenced were expressed TCRB transcripts, since all of the isolated RNA had been reverse transcribed. Using immunoSEQ multiplex PCR, the repertoire was profiled, and TCRdb retains in-frame clones only, with some absent. The sample carries about 280,000 clones, 15% recorded once. In this sample, this clone turned up a few times. Its antigen is currently unknown. Sequencing was done on a sample of naive CD4+ T cells from blood. This receptor was identified in a man aged 18 to 29 with type 1 diabetes. The genes are TRBV5-4 and TRBJ1-5; D unresolved. The CDR3 coding sequence is TGTGCCAGCAGCTTGAACGGGGGCAATCAGCCCCAGCATTTT. It codes for CASSLNGGNQPQHF.